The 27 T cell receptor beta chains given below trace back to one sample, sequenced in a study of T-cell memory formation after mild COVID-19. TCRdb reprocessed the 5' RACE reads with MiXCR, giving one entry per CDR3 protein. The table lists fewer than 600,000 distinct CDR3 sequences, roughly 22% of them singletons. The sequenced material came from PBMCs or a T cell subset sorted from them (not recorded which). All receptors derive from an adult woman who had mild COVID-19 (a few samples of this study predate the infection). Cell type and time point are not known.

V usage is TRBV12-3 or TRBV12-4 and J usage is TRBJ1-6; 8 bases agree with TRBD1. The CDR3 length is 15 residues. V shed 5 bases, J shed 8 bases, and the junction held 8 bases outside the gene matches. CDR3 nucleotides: TGTGCCAGCAGTCCCGCTCGGACAGGGTATTCACCCCTCCACTTT. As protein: CASSPARTGYSPLHF.

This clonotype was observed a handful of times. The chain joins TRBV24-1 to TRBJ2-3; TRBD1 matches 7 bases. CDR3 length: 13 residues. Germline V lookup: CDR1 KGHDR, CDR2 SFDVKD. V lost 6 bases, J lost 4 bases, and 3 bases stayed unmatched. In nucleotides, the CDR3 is TGTGCCACCAGTCGGGACAGTCCAGATACGCAGTATTTT. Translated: CATSRDSPDTQYF.

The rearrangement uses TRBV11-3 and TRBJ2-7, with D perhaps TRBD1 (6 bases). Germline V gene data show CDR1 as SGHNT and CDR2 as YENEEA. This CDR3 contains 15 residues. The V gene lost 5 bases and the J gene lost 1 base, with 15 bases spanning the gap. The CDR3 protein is CASSLGGSSSYEQYF. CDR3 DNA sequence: TGTGCCAGCAGCCTAGGGGGATCCTCTTCCTACGAGCAGTACTTC. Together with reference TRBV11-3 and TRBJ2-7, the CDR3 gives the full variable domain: EAGVVQSPRYKIIEKKQPVAFWCNPISGHNTLYWYLQNLGQGPELLIRYENEEAVDDSQLPKDRFSAERLKGVDSTLKIQPAELGDSAVYLCASSLGGSSSYEQYFGPGTRLTVT.

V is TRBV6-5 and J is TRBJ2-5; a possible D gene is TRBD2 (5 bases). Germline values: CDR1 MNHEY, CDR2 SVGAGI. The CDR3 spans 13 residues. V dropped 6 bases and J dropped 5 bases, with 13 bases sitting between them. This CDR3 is CASRRIASETQYF. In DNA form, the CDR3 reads TGTGCCAGCAGAAGAATAGCGTCCGAGACCCAGTACTTC.

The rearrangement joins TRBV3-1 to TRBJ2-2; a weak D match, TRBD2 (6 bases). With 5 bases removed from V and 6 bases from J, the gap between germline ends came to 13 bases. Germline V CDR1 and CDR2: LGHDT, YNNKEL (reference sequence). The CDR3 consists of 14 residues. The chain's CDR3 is CASSSSLAAGELFF. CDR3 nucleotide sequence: TGTGCCAGCAGCTCCTCCTTAGCGGCCGGGGAGCTGTTTTTT.

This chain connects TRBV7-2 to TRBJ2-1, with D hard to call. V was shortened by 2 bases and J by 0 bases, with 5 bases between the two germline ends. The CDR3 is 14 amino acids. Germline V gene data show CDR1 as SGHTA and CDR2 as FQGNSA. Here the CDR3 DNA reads TGTGCCAGCAGCTTATCAGTCTCCTACAATGAGCAGTTCTTC. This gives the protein CASSLSVSYNEQFF.

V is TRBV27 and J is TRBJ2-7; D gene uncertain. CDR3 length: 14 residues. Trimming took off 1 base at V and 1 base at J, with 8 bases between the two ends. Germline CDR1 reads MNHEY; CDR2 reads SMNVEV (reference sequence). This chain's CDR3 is CASSLFGESYEQYF. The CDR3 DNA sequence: TGTGCCAGCAGTTTATTCGGAGAATCCTACGAGCAGTACTTC.

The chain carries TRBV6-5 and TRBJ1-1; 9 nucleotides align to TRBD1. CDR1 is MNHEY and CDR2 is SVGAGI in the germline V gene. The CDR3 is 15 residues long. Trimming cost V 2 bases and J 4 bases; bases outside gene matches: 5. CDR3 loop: CASSYRDRVGTEAFF. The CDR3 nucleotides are TGTGCCAGCAGTTACCGGGACAGGGTGGGCACTGAAGCTTTCTTT.

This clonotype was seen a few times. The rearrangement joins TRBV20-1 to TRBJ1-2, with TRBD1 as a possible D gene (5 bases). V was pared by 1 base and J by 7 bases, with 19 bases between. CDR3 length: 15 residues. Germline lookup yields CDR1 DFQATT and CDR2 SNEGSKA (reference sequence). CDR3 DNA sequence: TGCAGTGCTAGAGCCCTCGCCGGGGGTGAACGTGGCTACACCTTC. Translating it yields CSARALAGGERGYTF.

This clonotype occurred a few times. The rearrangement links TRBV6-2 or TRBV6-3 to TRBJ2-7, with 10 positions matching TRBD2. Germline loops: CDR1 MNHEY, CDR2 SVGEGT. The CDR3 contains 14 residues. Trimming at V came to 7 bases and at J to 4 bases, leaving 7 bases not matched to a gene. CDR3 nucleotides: TGTGCCAGCACAACCGGGACTAGCGCTTACGAGCAGTACTTC. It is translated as CASTTGTSAYEQYF.

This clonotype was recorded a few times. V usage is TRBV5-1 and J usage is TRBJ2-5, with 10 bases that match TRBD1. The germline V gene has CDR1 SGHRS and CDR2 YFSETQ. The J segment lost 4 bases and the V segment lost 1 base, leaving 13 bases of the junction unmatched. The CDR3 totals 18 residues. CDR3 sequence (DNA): TGCGCCAGCAGCTTGACCACCTCCGGGACAGGGGTGCTAGAGACCCAGTACTTC. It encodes CASSLTTSGTGVLETQYF.

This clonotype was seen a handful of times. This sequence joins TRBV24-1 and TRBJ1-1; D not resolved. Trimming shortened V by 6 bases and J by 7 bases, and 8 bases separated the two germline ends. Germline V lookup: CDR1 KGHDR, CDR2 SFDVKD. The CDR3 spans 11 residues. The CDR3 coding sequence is TGTGCCACCAGTAGTATAAGTGAAGCTTTCTTT. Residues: CATSSISEAFF.

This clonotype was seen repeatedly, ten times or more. CDR3 bases: TGCGCCAGCAGCCAAGGGGCAGGGGCCTACGAGCAGTACTTC. Translation: CASSQGAGAYEQYF. The chain uses TRBV4-3 and TRBJ2-7; D is perhaps TRBD1 (6 bases). Trimming shortened V by 1 base and J by 2 bases, and 9 bases separated the two germline ends. CDR3 length: 14 amino acids. Germline assignment: CDR1 LGHNA and CDR2 YSLEER.

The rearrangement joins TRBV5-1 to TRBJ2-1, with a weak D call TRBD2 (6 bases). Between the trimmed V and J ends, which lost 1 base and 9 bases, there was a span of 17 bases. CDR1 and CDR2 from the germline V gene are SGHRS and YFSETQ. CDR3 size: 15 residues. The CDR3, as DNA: TGCGCCAGCAGCTTGAGGGCTAGCGTGGGTCCTGAGCAGTTCTTC. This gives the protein CASSLRASVGPEQFF.

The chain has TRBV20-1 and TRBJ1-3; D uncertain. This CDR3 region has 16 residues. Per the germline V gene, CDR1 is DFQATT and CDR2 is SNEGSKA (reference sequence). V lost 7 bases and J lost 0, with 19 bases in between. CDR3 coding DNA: TGCAGTGTACTGTGGTTGGTCGGGGACTCTGGAAACACCATATATTTT. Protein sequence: CSVLWLVGDSGNTIYF.

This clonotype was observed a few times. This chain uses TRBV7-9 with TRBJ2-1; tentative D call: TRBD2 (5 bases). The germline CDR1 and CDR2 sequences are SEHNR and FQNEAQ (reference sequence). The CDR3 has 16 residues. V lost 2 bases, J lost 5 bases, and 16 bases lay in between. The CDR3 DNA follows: TGTGCCAGCAGCTTAAGAGGGCTCATAATCCACAATGAGCAGTTCTTC. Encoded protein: CASSLRGLIIHNEQFF.

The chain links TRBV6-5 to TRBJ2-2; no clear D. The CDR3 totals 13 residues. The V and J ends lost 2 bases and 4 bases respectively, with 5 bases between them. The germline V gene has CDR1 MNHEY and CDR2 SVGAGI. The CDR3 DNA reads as TGTGCCAGCAGTTACAAGATCACCGGGGAGCTGTTTTTT. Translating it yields CASSYKITGELFF.

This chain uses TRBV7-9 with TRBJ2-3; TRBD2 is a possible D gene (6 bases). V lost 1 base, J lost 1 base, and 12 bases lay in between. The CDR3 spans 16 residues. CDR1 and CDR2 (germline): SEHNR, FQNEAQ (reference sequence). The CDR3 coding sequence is TGTGCCAGCAGCTTAGTGCTTTCGGGGGGCACAGATACGCAGTATTTT. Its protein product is CASSLVLSGGTDTQYF. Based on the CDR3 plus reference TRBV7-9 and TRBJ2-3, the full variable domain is DTGVSQNPRHKITKRGQNVTFRCDPISEHNRLYWYRQTLGQGPEFLTYFQNEAQLEKSRLLSDRFSAERPKGSFSTLEIQRTEQGDSAMYLCASSLVLSGGTDTQYFGPGTRLTVL.

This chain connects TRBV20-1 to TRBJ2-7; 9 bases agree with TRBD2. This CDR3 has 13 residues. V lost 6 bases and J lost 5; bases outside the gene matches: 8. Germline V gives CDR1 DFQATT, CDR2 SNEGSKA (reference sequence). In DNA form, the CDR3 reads TGCAGTGCCCCGGGGGCTAGCGGGAACGAGCAGTACTTC. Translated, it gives CSAPGASGNEQYF.

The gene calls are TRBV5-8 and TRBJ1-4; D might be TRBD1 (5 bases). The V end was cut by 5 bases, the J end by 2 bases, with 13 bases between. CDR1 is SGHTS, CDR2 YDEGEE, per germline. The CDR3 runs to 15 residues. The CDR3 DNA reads TGTGCCAGCAGACCCTCAGGGCTGACTAATGAAAAACTGTTTTTT. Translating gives CASRPSGLTNEKLFF.

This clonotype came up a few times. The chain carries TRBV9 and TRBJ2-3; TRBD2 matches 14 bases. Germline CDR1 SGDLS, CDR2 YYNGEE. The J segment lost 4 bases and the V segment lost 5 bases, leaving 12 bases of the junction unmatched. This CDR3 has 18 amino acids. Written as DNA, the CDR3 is TGTGCCAGCAGGAACACCGGGACTAGCGGGAGAGTAGCAGATACGCAGTATTTT. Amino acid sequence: CASRNTGTSGRVADTQYF.

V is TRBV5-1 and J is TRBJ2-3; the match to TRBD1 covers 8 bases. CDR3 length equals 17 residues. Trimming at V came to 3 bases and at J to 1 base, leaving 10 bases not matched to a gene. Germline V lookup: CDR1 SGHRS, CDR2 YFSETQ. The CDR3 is CASSYSGGALGTDTQYF. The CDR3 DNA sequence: TGCGCCAGCAGCTATTCAGGGGGCGCATTAGGCACAGATACGCAGTATTTT.

The CDR3 coding sequence is TGTGCCAGCAGCGCGCAAGGGACAGGTCACGGGGGGACCCAGTACTTC. It codes for CASSAQGTGHGGTQYF. The chain links TRBV9 to TRBJ2-5, with 8 bases that match TRBD1. The germline gives CDR1 SGDLS, CDR2 YYNGEE. Trimming at V came to 3 bases and at J to 7 bases, leaving 14 bases not matched to a gene. CDR3 size: 16 residues.

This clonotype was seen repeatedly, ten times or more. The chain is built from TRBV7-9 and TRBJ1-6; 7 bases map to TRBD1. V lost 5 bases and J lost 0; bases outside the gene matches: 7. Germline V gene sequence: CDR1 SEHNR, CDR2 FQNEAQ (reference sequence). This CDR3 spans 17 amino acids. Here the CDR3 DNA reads TGTGCCAGCAGCCGAATAAGGGACAGCTCCTATAATTCACCCCTCCACTTT. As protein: CASSRIRDSSYNSPLHF.

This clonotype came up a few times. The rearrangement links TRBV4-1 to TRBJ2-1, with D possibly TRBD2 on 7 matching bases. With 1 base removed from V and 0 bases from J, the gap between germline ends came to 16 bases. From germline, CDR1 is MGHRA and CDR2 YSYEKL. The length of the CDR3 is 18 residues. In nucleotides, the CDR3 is TGCGCCAGCAGCCAAGCCTTTGGCGCGGGGGCCTCCTACAATGAGCAGTTCTTC. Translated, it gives CASSQAFGAGASYNEQFF.

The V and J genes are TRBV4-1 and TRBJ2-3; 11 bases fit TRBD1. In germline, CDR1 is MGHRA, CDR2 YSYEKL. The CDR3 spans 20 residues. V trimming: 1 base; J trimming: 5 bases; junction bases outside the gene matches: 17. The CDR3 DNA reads TGCGCCAGCAGCCAAGGATCATTTCAAAGGACAGGGGGCGCGGGAGATACGCAGTATTTT. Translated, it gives CASSQGSFQRTGGAGDTQYF.

The CDR3 nucleotides are TGTGCCAGCAGCCAATGGGATAATGAAAAACTGTTTTTT. Its translation is CASSQWDNEKLFF. This sequence joins TRBV7-9 and TRBJ1-4, with no clear D. Trimming cost V 5 bases and J 4 bases, with 8 bases left between them. Germline V lookup: CDR1 SEHNR, CDR2 FQNEAQ (reference sequence). The CDR3 extends over 13 amino acids.